The rows below give T cell receptor beta chains drawn from one sample of a study of beta chain features in type 1 diabetes. Assay used: immunoSEQ multiplex PCR; TCRdb lists only in-frame clones, some missing. The repertoire has about 240,000 clones, roughly 14% of them found once; the top ten carry just under 0.02%. Sequencing was performed on naive CD4+ T cells from blood. The receptors come from a young man with type 1 diabetes. The CDR3 runs from the conserved cysteine through the conserved F or W. Each record gives: V gene, clone size, CDR3 protein. Clone size is given for some rows only: seen once, a few or many times, or a class if the clone is expanded.

v_call: TRBV6-5; clone_size: NA; cdr3_aa: CASSRGLTPAEQYF
v_call: TRBV15; clone_size: NA; cdr3_aa: CATSRAQGLGGTEAFF
v_call: TRBV4-1; clone_size: NA; cdr3_aa: CASSRGKDTQYF
v_call: TRBV11-2; clone_size: few; cdr3_aa: CASSLHALAESTDTQYF
v_call: TRBV6-5; clone_size: few; cdr3_aa: CASSAPGSTDTQYF
v_call: TRBV4-2; clone_size: few; cdr3_aa: CASSQQDGEGGGVQFF
v_call: TRBV2; clone_size: NA; cdr3_aa: CASRRAENTEAFF
v_call: TRBV6-5; clone_size: few; cdr3_aa: CASSTRGRGTEAFF
v_call: TRBV6-5; clone_size: NA; cdr3_aa: CASSRGLAGQETQYF
v_call: TRBV19; clone_size: NA; cdr3_aa: CASSVQGAYGYTF
v_call: TRBV7-9; clone_size: few; cdr3_aa: CASSFSTDTQYF
v_call: TRBV12-5; clone_size: once; cdr3_aa: CASGLTRREQYF
v_call: TRBV5-6; clone_size: few; cdr3_aa: CASGSGRQAEKLFF
v_call: TRBV6-5; clone_size: NA; cdr3_aa: CASKAGGARREQYF
v_call: TRBV28; clone_size: few; cdr3_aa: CASSRGTGTETQYF
v_call: TRBV18; clone_size: few; cdr3_aa: CASSPQDRASYGYTF
v_call: TRBV30; clone_size: NA; cdr3_aa: CAWGQQGANEKLFF
v_call: TRBV2; clone_size: NA; cdr3_aa: CASRISGGMDTQYF
v_call: TRBV9; clone_size: NA; cdr3_aa: CASSVGASGGEETQYF
v_call: TRBV2; clone_size: few; cdr3_aa: CASSAGGVNEQFF
v_call: TRBV2; clone_size: few; cdr3_aa: CASTAGLAETQYF
v_call: TRBV4-2; clone_size: few; cdr3_aa: CASSPGGSAGGQETQYF
v_call: TRBV29-1; clone_size: few; cdr3_aa: CSVPVGGADNEQFF
v_call: TRBV5-1; clone_size: few; cdr3_aa: CASSPPGLAGEQYF
v_call: TRBV7-9; clone_size: NA; cdr3_aa: CASSLEANSPLHF
v_call: TRBV7-9; clone_size: NA; cdr3_aa: CASSLAGGRQETQYF
v_call: TRBV6-1; clone_size: NA; cdr3_aa: CASSPDSYGYTF
v_call: TRBV4-1; clone_size: few; cdr3_aa: CASSQEKRGGADTQYF
v_call: TRBV7-2; clone_size: few; cdr3_aa: CASSPRPGGSYNEQFF
v_call: TRBV18; clone_size: NA; cdr3_aa: CASSPAQTSTDTQYF
v_call: TRBV9; clone_size: NA; cdr3_aa: CASSRTDYNYGYTF
v_call: TRBV5-1; clone_size: NA; cdr3_aa: CASSEQGSYYEQYF
v_call: TRBV6-1; clone_size: few; cdr3_aa: CASSEAAGGGSNQPQHF
v_call: TRBV4-1; clone_size: few; cdr3_aa: CASSPGTGDYGYTF
v_call: TRBV9; clone_size: NA; cdr3_aa: CASSVGGSLGAGELFF
v_call: TRBV5-4; clone_size: few; cdr3_aa: CASSWGGGGGTEAFF
v_call: TRBV5-1; clone_size: NA; cdr3_aa: CASSLRNQGETQYF
v_call: TRBV10-2; clone_size: NA; cdr3_aa: CAAPRTSSEQFF
v_call: TRBV25-1; clone_size: few; cdr3_aa: CASSIRNTGELFF
v_call: TRBV2; clone_size: NA; cdr3_aa: CASSTLQVSTEAFF
v_call: TRBV6-4; clone_size: few; cdr3_aa: CASSDLSRSGELFF
v_call: TRBV6-1; clone_size: NA; cdr3_aa: CASSERLAGTTEQFF
v_call: TRBV5-1; clone_size: few; cdr3_aa: CASSLISGQETQYF
v_call: TRBV9; clone_size: NA; cdr3_aa: CASSPTGGRNQPQHF
v_call: TRBV10-3; clone_size: NA; cdr3_aa: CAISAQQSDNEQFF